This T cell receptor beta chain was captured by sequencing in a study of blood T cell repertoires in COVID-19. Looking at the study overall: Some COVID-19 samples were acute and others convalescent; all came from the United States, Italy and Spain. The cDNA or gDNA used as material had been derived from T cells, B-cell-depleted T cells, or PBMCs.

CDR1 is SEHNR, CDR2 FQNEAQ, per germline (reference sequence). The CDR3 loop spans 14 amino acids. V lost 4 bases and J 6 bases, leaving 15 bases between the germline ends. Source study methods: Reference gene primer amplification in the assay estimated nucleated cell counts. Sequenced by immunoSEQ multiplex PCR; TCRdb stores in-frame clones only, minus some. V, J and clone size reflect that table, while D and trimming were determined from the DNA. The sample has approximately 100,000 clones, 70% to 90% seen once. The TCR comes from a man aged 50-60 years in a cohort sampled during active COVID-19. Source material: peripheral blood. The V call is TRBV7-9, the J call TRBJ1-2; the D gene is possibly TRBD1 (6 bases). The CDR3 loop reads CASSSDRLTDGYTF. The CDR3 DNA is TGTGCCAGCAGCTCTGACAGGCTCACCGATGGCTACACCTTC.